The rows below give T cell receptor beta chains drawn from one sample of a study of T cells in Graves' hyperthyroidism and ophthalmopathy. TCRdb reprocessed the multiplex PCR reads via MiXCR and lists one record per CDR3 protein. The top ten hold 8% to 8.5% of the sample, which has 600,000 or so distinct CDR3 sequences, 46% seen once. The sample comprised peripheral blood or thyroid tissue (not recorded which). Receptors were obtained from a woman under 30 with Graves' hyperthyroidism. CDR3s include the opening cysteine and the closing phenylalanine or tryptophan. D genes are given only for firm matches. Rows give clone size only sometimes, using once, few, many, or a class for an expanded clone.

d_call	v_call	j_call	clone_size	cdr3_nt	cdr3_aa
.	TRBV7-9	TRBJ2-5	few	TGTGCCAGCAGCCTACGGACACTCCAAGAGACCCAGTACTTC	CASSLRTLQETQYF
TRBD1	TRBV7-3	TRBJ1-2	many	TGTGCCAGCAGCTTACTTCAGGGGGCAGGGGGCTACACCTTC	CASSLLQGAGGYTF
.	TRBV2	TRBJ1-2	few	TGTGCCAGCAGCCCCCGGGGCAATGAAGGGATGGATGGCTACACCTTC	CASSPRGNEGMDGYTF
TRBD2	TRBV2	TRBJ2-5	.	TGTGCCAGCAGCCCGGGAGGAGACCAAGAGACCCAGTACTTC	CASSPGGDQETQYF
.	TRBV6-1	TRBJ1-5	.	TGTGCCAGCAGGGTTGCAAGCAATCAGCCCCAGCATTTT	CASRVASNQPQHF
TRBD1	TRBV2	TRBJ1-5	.	TGTGCCAGCAGAGGGACAGGCAGTACCCAGCATTTT	CASRGTGSTQHF
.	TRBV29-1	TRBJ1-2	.	TGCAGCGTTGAAGATCGGGGGAGTGGCTACACCTTC	CSVEDRGSGYTF
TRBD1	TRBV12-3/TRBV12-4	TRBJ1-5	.	TGTGCCAGCAGCAAAACCGGGACAGTCAATCATCCCCAGCATTTT	CASSKTGTVNHPQHF
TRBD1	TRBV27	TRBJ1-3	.	TGTGCCAGCAGGGACAGGGGGCTTTCTCCTGGAAACACCATATATTTT	CASRDRGLSPGNTIYF
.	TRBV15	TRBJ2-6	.	TGTGCCACCAGCCCAGACGTCCTGACTTTC	CATSPDVLTF
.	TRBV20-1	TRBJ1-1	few	TGCAGTGCGTCGACCCGGGAGAACACTGAAGCTTTCTTT	CSASTRENTEAFF
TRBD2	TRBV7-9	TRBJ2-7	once	TGTGCCAGCAGGTTAAACCCGACTAGCGGGAGGGCCGGGGAGCAGTACTTC	CASRLNPTSGRAGEQYF
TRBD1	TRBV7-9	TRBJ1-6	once	TGTGCCAGCAGCAACCAGGGACAGGGGGCGCCTGTTAATTCACCCCTCCACTTT	CASSNQGQGAPVNSPLHF
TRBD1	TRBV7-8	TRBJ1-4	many	TGTGCCAGCAGCTCCAGACAGGGACGGGAAAAACTGTTTTTT	CASSSRQGREKLFF
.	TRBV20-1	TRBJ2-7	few	TGCAGTGCCCTCGGGACCTCCGCAGAGTACTTC	CSALGTSAEYF
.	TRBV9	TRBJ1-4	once	TGTGCCAGCAGCGTAAGGCAGGGTGCATATGAAAAACTGTTTTTT	CASSVRQGAYEKLFF
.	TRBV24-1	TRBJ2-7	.	TGTGCCACCAGTGATGGCCCAGCGGGTACCTCCTACGAGCAGTACTTC	CATSDGPAGTSYEQYF
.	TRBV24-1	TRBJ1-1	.	TGTGCCACCAGAGACAGCACTCCGCGGACAGAGAACACTGAAGCTTTCTTT	CATRDSTPRTENTEAFF
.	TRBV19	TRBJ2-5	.	TGTGCCAGTAGTATAGGGGCTGGGGGGCGCACGGGAGAGACCCAGTACTTC	CASSIGAGGRTGETQYF
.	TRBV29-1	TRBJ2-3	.	TGCAGCGTTGAATTCTACAGCACAGATACGCAGTATTTT	CSVEFYSTDTQYF
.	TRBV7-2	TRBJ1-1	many	TGTGCCAGCAGTCTTTGGTTAATGAACACTGAAGCTTTCTTT	CASSLWLMNTEAFF
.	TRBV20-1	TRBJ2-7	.	TGCAGTGCTAGAAGCCCCAGGGACTACGAGCAGTACTTC	CSARSPRDYEQYF